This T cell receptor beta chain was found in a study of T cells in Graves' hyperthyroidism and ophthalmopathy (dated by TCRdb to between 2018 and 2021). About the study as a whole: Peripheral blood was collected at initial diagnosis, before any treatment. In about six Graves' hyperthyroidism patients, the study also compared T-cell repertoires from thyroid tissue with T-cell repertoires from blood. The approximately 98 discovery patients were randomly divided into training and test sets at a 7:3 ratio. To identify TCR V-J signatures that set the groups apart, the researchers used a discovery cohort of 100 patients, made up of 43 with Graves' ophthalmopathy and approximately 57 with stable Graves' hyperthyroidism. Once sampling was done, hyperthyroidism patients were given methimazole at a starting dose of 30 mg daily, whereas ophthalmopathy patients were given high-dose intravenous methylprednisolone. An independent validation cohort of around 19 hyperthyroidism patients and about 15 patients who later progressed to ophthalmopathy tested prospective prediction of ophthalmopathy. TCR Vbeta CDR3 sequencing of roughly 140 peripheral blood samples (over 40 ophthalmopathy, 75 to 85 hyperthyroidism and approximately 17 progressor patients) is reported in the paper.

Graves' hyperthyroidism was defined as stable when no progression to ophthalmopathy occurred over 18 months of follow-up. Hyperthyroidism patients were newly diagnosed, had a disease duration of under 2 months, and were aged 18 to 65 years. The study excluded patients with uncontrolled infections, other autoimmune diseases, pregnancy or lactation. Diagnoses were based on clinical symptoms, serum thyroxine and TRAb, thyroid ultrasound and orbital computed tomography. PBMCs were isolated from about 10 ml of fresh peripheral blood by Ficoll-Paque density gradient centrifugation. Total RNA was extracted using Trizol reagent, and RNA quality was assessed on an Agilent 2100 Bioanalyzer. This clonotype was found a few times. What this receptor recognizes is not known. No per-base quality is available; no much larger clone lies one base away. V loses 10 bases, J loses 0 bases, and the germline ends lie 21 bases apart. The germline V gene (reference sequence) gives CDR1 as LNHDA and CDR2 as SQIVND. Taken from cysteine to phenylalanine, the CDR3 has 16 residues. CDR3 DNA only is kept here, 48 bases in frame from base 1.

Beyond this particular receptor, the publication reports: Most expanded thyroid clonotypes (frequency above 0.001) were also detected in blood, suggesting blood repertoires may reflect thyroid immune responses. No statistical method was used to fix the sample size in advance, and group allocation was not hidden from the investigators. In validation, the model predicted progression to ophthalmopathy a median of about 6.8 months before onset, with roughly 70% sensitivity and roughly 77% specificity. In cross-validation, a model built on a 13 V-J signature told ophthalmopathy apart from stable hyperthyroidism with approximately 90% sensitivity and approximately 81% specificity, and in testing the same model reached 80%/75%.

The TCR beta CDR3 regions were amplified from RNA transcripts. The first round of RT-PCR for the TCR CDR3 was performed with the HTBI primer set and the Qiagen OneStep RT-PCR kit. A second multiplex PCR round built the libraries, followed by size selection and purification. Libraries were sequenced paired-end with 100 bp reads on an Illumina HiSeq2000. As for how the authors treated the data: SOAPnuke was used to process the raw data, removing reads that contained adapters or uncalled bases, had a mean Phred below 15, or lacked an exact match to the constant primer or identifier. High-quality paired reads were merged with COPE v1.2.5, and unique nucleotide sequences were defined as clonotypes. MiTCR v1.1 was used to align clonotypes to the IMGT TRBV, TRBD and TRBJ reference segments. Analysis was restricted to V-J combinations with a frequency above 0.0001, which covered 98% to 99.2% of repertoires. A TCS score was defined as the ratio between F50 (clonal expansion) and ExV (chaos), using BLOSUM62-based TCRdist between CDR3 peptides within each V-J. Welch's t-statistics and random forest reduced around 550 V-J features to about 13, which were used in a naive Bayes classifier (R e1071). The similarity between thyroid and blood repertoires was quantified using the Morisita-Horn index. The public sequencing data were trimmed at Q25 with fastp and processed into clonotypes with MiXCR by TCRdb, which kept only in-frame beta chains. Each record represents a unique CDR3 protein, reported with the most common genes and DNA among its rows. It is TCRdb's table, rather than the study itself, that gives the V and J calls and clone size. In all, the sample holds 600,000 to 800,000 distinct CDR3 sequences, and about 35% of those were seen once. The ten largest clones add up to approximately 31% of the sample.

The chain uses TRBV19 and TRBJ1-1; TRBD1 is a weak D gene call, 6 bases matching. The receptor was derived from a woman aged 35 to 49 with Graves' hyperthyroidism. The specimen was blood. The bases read TGTGCCACCACCTGGAGGGGGGGGACCTTGAACACTGAAGCTTTCTTT. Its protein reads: CATTWRGGTLNTEAFF.